This T cell receptor (beta chain) originates from a study of blood T cell repertoires in COVID-19. Adults between roughly 18 and 89 years of age took part from 24 US areas. Participants reported their clinical history, and cohort assignment relied on those reports. Before being deemed recovered, Cohort 3 donors had two negative PCRs, clearance, or symptom resolution. J lost 6 bases, V lost 1 base, and 4 bases had no gene match. Germline V lookup: CDR1 SGHKS, CDR2 YYEKEE (reference sequence). CDR3 length: 14 amino acids. In the authors' methods: Nucleated cell counts were estimated from reference gene primer amplification. Using immunoSEQ multiplex PCR, the repertoire was profiled, and TCRdb retains in-frame clones only, with some absent. The V and J calls and clone size are taken from that table; D and trimming were inferred from the DNA. Of about 380,000 clones detected, about 88% appear once; the ten largest clones hold almost 3%.

This TCR was recovered from a young woman who had recovered from COVID-19. The sample taken for sequencing was PBMCs or T cells enriched from blood (not recorded which). V and J are TRBV5-5 and TRBJ2-7; the match to TRBD1 covers 10 bases. In DNA, the CDR3 is TGTGCCAGCAGCTTGTGGACAGGGGGTGGCGAGCAGTACTTC. Amino acid sequence: CASSLWTGGGEQYF.